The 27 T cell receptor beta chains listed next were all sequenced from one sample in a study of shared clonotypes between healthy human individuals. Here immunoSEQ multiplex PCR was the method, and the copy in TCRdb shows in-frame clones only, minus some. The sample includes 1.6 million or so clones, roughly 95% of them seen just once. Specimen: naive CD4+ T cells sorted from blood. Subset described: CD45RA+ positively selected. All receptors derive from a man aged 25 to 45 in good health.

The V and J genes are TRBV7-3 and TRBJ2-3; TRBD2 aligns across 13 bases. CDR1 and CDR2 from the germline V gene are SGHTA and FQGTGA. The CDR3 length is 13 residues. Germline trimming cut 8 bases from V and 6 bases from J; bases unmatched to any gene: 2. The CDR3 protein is CASGLAGVDTQYF. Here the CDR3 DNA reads TGTGCCAGCGGACTAGCGGGAGTGGATACGCAGTATTTT. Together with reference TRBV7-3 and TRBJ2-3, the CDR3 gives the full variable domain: GAGVSQTPSNKVTEKGKYVELRCDPISGHTALYWYRQSLGQGPEFLIYFQGTGAADDSGLPNDRFFAVRPEGSVSTLKIQRTERGDSAVYLCASGLAGVDTQYFGPGTRLTVL.

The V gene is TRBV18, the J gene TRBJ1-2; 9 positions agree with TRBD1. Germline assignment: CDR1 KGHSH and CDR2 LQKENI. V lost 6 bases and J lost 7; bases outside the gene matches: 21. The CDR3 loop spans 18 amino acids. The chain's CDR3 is CASSREGSGQGSYSGYTF. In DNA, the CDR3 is TGTGCCAGCTCTCGGGAAGGGTCGGGACAGGGTTCCTATTCTGGCTACACCTTC.

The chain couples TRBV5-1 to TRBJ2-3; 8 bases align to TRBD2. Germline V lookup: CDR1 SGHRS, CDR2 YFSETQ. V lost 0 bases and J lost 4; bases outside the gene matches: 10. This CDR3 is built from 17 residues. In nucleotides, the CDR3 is TGCGCCAGCAGCTTGGGCGATAGCGGGACCTGGGCAGATACGCAGTATTTT. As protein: CASSLGDSGTWADTQYF.

Here the CDR3 reads CASSVDPGFQAMGYTF. The CDR3 region has the DNA TGTGCCAGCAGCGTAGACCCAGGTTTTCAGGCTATGGGCTACACCTTC. The gene calls are TRBV9 and TRBJ1-2; D is unclear. This CDR3 is built from 16 residues. Trimming removed 0 bases at V and 8 bases at J, with 20 bases between. The germline gives CDR1 SGDLS, CDR2 YYNGEE.

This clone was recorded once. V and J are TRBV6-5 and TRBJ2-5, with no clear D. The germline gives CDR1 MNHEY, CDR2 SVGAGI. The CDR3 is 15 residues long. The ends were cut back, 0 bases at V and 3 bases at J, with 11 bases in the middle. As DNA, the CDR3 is TGTGCCAGCAGTTACTCCCGGCAGGCTGAAGAGACCCAGTACTTC. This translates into CASSYSRQAEETQYF.

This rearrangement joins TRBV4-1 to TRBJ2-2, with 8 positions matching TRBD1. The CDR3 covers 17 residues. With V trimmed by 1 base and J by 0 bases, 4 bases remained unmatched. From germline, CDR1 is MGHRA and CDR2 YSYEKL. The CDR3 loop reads CASSQGAGGPNTGELFF. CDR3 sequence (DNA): TGCGCCAGCAGCCAAGGTGCAGGGGGCCCGAACACCGGGGAGCTGTTTTTT.

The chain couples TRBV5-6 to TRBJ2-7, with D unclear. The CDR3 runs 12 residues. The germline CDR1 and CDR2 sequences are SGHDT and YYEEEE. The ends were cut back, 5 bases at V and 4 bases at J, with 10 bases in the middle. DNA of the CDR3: TGTGCCAGCAGTGCGTGGAAGTACGAGCAGTACTTC. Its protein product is CASSAWKYEQYF. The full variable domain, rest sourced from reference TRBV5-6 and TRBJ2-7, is DAGVTQSPTHLIKTRGQQVTLRCSPKSGHDTVSWYQQALGQGPQFIFQYYEEEERQRGNFPDRFSGHQFPNYSSELNVNALLLGDSALYLCASSAWKYEQYFGPGTRLTVT.

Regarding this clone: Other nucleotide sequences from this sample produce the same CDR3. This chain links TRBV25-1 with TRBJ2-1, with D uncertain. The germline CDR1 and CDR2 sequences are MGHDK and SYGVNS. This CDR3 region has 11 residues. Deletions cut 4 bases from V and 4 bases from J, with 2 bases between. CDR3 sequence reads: CASSGYNEQFF. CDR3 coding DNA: TGTGCCAGCAGTGGATACAATGAGCAGTTCTTC.

The CDR3 bases are TGCGCCAGCAGCTCTAGCGCCCGGGTTGGGTCAGATACGCAGTATTTT. Protein product: CASSSSARVGSDTQYF. The V gene is TRBV5-1, the J gene TRBJ2-3; maybe TRBD2 (6 bases). CDR1 SGHRS and CDR2 YFSETQ come from the germline V gene. The CDR3 is 16 residues long. V was pared by 3 bases and J by 4 bases, with 18 bases between.

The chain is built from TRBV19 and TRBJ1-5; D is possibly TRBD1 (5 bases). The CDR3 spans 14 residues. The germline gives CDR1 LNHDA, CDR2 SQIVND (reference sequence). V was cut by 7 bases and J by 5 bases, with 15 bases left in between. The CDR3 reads CASNPAGSDQPQHF. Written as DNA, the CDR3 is TGTGCCAGTAACCCCGCAGGGTCCGATCAGCCCCAGCATTTT.

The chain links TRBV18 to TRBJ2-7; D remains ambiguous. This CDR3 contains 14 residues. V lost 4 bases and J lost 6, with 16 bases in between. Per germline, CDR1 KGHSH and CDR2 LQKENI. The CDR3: CASSLDPPWGEQYF. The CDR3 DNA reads TGTGCCAGCTCACTCGACCCCCCTTGGGGCGAGCAGTACTTC.

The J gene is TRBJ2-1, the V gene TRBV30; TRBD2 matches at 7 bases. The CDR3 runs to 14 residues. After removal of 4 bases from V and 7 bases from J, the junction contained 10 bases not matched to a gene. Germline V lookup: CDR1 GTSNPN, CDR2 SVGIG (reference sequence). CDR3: CAWNGGGLLNEQFF. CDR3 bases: TGTGCCTGGAATGGGGGGGGACTCTTAAATGAGCAGTTCTTC.

The CDR3 is CSVKGASYEQYF. The DNA of the CDR3 is TGCAGCGTTAAGGGGGCCTCCTACGAGCAGTACTTC. J is TRBJ2-7 and V is TRBV29-1, with 7 positions matching TRBD1. V was clipped by 5 bases and J by 0 bases; unmatched bases: 1. Germline CDR1 SQVTM, CDR2 ANQGSEA. This CDR3 spans 12 amino acids.

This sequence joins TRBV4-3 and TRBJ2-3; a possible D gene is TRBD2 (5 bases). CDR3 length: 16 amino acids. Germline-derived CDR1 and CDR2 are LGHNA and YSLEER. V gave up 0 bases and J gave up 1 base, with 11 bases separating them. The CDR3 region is CASSQDLALGTDTQYF. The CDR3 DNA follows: TGCGCCAGCAGCCAAGATCTAGCACTGGGCACAGATACGCAGTATTTT.

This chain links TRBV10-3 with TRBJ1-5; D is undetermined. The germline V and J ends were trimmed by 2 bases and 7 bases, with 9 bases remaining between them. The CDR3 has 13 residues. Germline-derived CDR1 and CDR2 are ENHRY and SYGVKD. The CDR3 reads CAISEATPQPQHF. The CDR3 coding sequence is TGTGCCATCAGTGAGGCTACACCCCAGCCCCAGCATTTT.

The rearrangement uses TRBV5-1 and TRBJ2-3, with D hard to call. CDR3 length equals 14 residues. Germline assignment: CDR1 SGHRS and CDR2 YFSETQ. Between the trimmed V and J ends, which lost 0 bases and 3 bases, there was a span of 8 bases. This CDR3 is CASSLDPPTDTQYF. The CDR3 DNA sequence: TGCGCCAGCAGCTTGGACCCCCCGACAGATACGCAGTATTTT.

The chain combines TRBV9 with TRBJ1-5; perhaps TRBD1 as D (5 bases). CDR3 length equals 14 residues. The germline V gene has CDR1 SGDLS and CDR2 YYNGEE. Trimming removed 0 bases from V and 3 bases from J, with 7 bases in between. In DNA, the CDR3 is TGTGCCAGCAGCGTAGGAGGGGTCAATCAGCCCCAGCATTTT. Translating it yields CASSVGGVNQPQHF.

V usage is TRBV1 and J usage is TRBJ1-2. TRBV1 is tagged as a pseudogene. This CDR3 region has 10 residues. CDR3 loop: CTSSLDGSTF. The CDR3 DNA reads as TGCACCAGCAGTTTGGACGGTTCCACCTTC.

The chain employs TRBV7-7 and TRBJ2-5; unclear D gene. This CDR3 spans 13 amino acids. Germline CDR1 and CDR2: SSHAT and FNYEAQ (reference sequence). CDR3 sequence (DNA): TGTGCTATTAGCAGGTTTTCCCAAGAGACCCAGTACTTC. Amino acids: CAISRFSQETQYF.

CDR3 region: CASSLVGAGANVLTF. CDR3 sequence (DNA): TGTGCCAGCAGTTTAGTAGGGGCTGGGGCCAACGTCCTGACTTTC. The V gene is TRBV27, the J gene TRBJ2-6; tentatively, D is TRBD1 (5 bases). There are 15 residues in the CDR3. Trimming cost V 2 bases and J 2 bases, with 7 bases left between them. CDR1 MNHEY and CDR2 SMNVEV come from the germline V gene (reference sequence).

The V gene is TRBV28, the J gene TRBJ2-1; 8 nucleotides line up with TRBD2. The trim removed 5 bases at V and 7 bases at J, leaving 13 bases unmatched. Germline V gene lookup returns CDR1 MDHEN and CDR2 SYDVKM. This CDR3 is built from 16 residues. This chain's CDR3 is CASSLLSGNNWNEQFF. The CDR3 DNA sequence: TGTGCCAGCAGTCTACTTAGCGGGAATAATTGGAATGAGCAGTTCTTC.

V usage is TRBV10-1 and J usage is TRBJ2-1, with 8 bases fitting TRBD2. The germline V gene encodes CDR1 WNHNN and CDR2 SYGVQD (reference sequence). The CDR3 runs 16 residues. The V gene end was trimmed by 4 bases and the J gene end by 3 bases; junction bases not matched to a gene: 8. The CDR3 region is CASSGKLAGHYNEQFF. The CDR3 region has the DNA TGCGCCAGCAGTGGAAAGCTAGCGGGCCACTACAATGAGCAGTTCTTC.

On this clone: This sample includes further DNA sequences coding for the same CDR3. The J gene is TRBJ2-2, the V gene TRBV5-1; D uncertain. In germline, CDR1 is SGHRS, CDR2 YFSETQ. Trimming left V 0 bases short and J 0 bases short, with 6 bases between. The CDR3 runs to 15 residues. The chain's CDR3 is CASSLDRPNTGELFF. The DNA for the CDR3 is TGCGCCAGCAGCTTGGATCGACCGAACACCGGGGAGCTGTTTTTT.

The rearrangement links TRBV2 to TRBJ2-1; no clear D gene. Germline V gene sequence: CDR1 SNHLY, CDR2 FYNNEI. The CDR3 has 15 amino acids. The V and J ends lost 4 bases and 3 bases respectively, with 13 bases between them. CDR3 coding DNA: TGTGCCAGCAGTGTTGGGCAGATCTTCTACAATGAGCAGTTCTTC. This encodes CASSVGQIFYNEQFF.

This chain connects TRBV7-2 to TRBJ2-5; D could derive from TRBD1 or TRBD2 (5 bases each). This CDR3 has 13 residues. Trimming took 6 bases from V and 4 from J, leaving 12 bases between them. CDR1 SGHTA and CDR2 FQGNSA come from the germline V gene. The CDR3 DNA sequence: TGTGCCAGCAGTCAGAAGAGGGGAGAGACCCAGTACTTC. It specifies CASSQKRGETQYF.

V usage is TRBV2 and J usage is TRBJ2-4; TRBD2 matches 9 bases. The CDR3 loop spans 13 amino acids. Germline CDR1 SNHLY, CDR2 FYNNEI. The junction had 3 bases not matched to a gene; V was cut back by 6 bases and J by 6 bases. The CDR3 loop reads CASSAGGRNIQYF. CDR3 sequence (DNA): TGTGCCAGCAGCGCGGGAGGGAGAAACATTCAGTACTTC.

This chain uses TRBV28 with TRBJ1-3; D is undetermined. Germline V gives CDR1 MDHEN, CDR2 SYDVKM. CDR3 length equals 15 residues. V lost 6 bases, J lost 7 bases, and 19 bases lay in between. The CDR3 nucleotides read TGTGCCAGCAGCCTCCGAAAGGGCCAAGGGAACACCATATATTTT. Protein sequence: CASSLRKGQGNTIYF.